This TCR beta chain originates from a study of cytomegalovirus exposure and HLA in healthy donors. Background on the study: Previous work identified 120 million or so unique TCR beta sequences from about 179 million T cells. Study findings and constraints: Earlier results showed most TCR beta V segments being productive about 90% or about 30% of the time. By a later analysis, the bulk of CMV-associated TCR beta chains appeared HLA-restricted.

V lost 6 bases and J 4 bases, leaving 10 bases between the germline ends. The CDR3 is 13 residues long. Germline CDR1 and CDR2: SNHLY and FYNNEI. As for this clone: Its antigen remains unknown.

Primers for the PCR totalled 60 Vbeta and 13 Jbeta. The repertoire was sequenced with immunoSEQ multiplex PCR; TCRdb's copy has only in-frame clones and lacks some. The profile shows about 180,000 clones, less than 85% of them singletons. Sequences were obtained from PBMCs. This TCR was recovered from a man between 18 and 29 years old in good health and CMV-seronegative. The rearrangement uses TRBV2 and TRBJ2-1; D perhaps matches TRBD1 (5 bases). CDR3 nucleotide sequence: TGTGCCAGCAGGTATGACAGTTACAATGAGCAGTTCTTC. Translated: CASRYDSYNEQFF.